Listed below are T cell receptor beta chains from one sample, sequenced in a study of CD8+CD57+ T cells in acquired aplastic anemia. MiXCR was run by TCRdb on the reads, yielding one entry per CDR3 protein. The sample holds roughly 280,000 distinct CDR3 sequences, under 60% seen once. The sequenced sample consisted of sorted CD4+, CD8+, or CD8+CD57+ T cells (not recorded which) from PBMCs. The source is a human donor with aplastic anemia. Both conserved end residues are part of each CDR3. D genes are given only for firm matches. Only some rows state a clone size, as once, few, many or a class for expanded clones.

d_call: NA; clone_size: many; j_call: TRBJ1-4; v_call: TRBV19; cdr3_aa: CASSERAETATNEKLFF
d_call: TRBD1; clone_size: many; j_call: TRBJ1-2; v_call: TRBV5-1; cdr3_aa: CASSSVSLGGQGQGSYGYTF
d_call: NA; clone_size: few; j_call: TRBJ1-2; v_call: TRBV24-1; cdr3_aa: CATNGGVAAGYTF
d_call: NA; clone_size: many; j_call: TRBJ2-7; v_call: TRBV3-1; cdr3_aa: CASSQVEARAYEQYF
d_call: NA; clone_size: NA; j_call: TRBJ2-3; v_call: TRBV7-9; cdr3_aa: CASSLGHDHTQYF
d_call: NA; clone_size: few; j_call: TRBJ2-7; v_call: TRBV7-8; cdr3_aa: CASSFDRSVEQYF
d_call: NA; clone_size: NA; j_call: TRBJ2-7; v_call: TRBV7-9; cdr3_aa: CASSFMDYEQYF
d_call: TRBD1; clone_size: many; j_call: TRBJ1-2; v_call: TRBV6-1; cdr3_aa: CASRGTVPFLGGYTF
d_call: NA; clone_size: NA; j_call: TRBJ2-3; v_call: TRBV10-3; cdr3_aa: CAISESKGTDTQYF
d_call: NA; clone_size: NA; j_call: TRBJ2-2; v_call: TRBV6-4; cdr3_aa: CASSDQGSGELFF
d_call: NA; clone_size: NA; j_call: TRBJ1-2; v_call: TRBV9; cdr3_aa: CASSPGLAGEGGYTF
d_call: NA; clone_size: few; j_call: TRBJ1-6; v_call: TRBV15; cdr3_aa: CATSRGRNSPLHF
d_call: NA; clone_size: NA; j_call: TRBJ2-1; v_call: TRBV6-5; cdr3_aa: CASSESEGEQFF
d_call: NA; clone_size: NA; j_call: TRBJ2-3; v_call: TRBV20-1; cdr3_aa: CSATREADTQYF
d_call: TRBD2; clone_size: many; j_call: TRBJ2-2; v_call: TRBV19; cdr3_aa: CASKTTPGGAGELFF
d_call: TRBD1; clone_size: many; j_call: TRBJ1-2; v_call: TRBV6-5; cdr3_aa: CASSYQGQGSGYTF
d_call: NA; clone_size: once; j_call: TRBJ1-6; v_call: TRBV5-1; cdr3_aa: CASSLGADVSSYNSPLHF
d_call: TRBD1; clone_size: few; j_call: TRBJ1-3; v_call: TRBV29-1; cdr3_aa: CSVGLDREGGNTIYF
d_call: NA; clone_size: NA; j_call: TRBJ1-6; v_call: TRBV12-3/TRBV12-4; cdr3_aa: CASSYTENSPLHF
d_call: NA; clone_size: NA; j_call: TRBJ2-5; v_call: TRBV25-1; cdr3_aa: CANLLLRGRGETQYF
d_call: NA; clone_size: NA; j_call: TRBJ1-1; v_call: TRBV4-1; cdr3_aa: CASSTPGRTANTEAFF
d_call: NA; clone_size: NA; j_call: TRBJ2-3; v_call: TRBV19; cdr3_aa: CASSTPPFHGPDTQYF
d_call: TRBD2; clone_size: NA; j_call: TRBJ2-1; v_call: TRBV27; cdr3_aa: CASSLFGGGASRSHEQFF
d_call: TRBD1; clone_size: few; j_call: TRBJ1-2; v_call: TRBV11-2; cdr3_aa: CASSLGTGSGYTF
d_call: NA; clone_size: NA; j_call: TRBJ2-7; v_call: TRBV25-1; cdr3_aa: CASSEGFEQYF
d_call: NA; clone_size: NA; j_call: TRBJ2-1; v_call: TRBV12-3/TRBV12-4; cdr3_aa: CASSQPTGSYNEQFF
d_call: TRBD2; clone_size: NA; j_call: TRBJ2-1; v_call: TRBV20-1; cdr3_aa: CSARNAGGGNEQFF
d_call: NA; clone_size: many; j_call: TRBJ1-6; v_call: TRBV7-3; cdr3_aa: CASSRGSGDPLHF
d_call: NA; clone_size: NA; j_call: TRBJ2-2; v_call: TRBV7-9; cdr3_aa: CASRGRASTGELFF
d_call: NA; clone_size: NA; j_call: TRBJ2-5; v_call: TRBV9; cdr3_aa: CASSVGSENLGETQYF
d_call: TRBD1; clone_size: NA; j_call: TRBJ1-6; v_call: TRBV5-1; cdr3_aa: CASSLTGENSPLHF
d_call: NA; clone_size: NA; j_call: TRBJ1-3; v_call: TRBV7-3; cdr3_aa: CASSPNSGGAEKTIYF
d_call: TRBD1; clone_size: NA; j_call: TRBJ1-2; v_call: TRBV2; cdr3_aa: CASSRDRILYGYTF
d_call: NA; clone_size: NA; j_call: TRBJ2-3; v_call: TRBV7-2; cdr3_aa: CASSFGLSTDTQYF
d_call: NA; clone_size: many; j_call: TRBJ1-6; v_call: TRBV4-1; cdr3_aa: CASSQGPISSYNSPLHF
d_call: TRBD2; clone_size: NA; j_call: TRBJ2-7; v_call: TRBV10-3; cdr3_aa: CASSYGSGLAGYEQYF
d_call: TRBD1; clone_size: few; j_call: TRBJ1-2; v_call: TRBV20-1; cdr3_aa: CSAGQANYGYTF
d_call: TRBD2; clone_size: NA; j_call: TRBJ2-7; v_call: TRBV10-3; cdr3_aa: CAISEGWGGTTIAYEQYF
d_call: NA; clone_size: many; j_call: TRBJ2-7; v_call: TRBV7-2; cdr3_aa: CASSLTVLWEQYF